The clone carrying this T cell receptor (beta chain) was seen only a few times. Its matching antigen is unknown. The identical CDR3 is also encoded by other nucleotide sequences in the sample. The data were taken from a study of beta chain features in type 1 diabetes. Study-wide results and caveats: Type 1 diabetes patients showed a moderate but significant shortening of TCRB CDR3s in all four CD4+ subsets.

Germline V gene sequence: CDR1 KGHSH, CDR2 LQKENI. V trimming: 2 bases; J trimming: 2 bases; junction bases outside the gene matches: 2. CDR3 size: 14 residues. All of the isolated RNA was reverse transcribed, so expressed TCRB transcripts were sequenced. Sequencing used immunoSEQ multiplex PCR; TCRdb keeps in-frame clones, though not all of them. Of over 150,000 clones in the sample, about 9.4% were seen once. The J gene is TRBJ2-7, the V gene TRBV18; 8 bases are shared with TRBD2. This sequence originates from a man aged 30 to 39 with type 1 diabetes. The sample was central memory CD4+ T cells from blood. This CDR3 reads CASSPGTSAYEQYF. The DNA of the CDR3 is TGTGCCAGCTCACCAGGGACTAGTGCCTACGAGCAGTACTTC.